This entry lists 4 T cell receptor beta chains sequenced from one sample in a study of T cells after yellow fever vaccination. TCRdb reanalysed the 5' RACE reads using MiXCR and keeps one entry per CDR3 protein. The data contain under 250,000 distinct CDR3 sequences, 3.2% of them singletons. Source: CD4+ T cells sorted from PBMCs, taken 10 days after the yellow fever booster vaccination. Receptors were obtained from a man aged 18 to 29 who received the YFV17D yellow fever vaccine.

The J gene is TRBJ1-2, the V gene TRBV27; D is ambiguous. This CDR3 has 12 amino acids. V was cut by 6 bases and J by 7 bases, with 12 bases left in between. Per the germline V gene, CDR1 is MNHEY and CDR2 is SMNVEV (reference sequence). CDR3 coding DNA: TGTGCCAGCAGGGGCATTCTCGGTGGCTACACCTTC. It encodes CASRGILGGYTF.

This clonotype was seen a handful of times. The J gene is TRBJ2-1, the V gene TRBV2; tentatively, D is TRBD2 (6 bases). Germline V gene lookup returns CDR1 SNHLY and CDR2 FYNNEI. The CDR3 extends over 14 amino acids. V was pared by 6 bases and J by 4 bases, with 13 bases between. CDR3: CASSRDLRYNEQFF. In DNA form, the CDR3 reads TGTGCCAGCAGCCGGGACTTGCGGTACAATGAGCAGTTCTTC. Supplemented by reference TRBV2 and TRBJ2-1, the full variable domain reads EPEVTQTPSHQVTQMGQEVILRCVPISNHLYFYWYRQILGQKVEFLVSFYNNEISEKSEIFDDQFSVERPDGSNFTLKIRSTKLEDSAMYFCASSRDLRYNEQFFGPGTRLTVL.

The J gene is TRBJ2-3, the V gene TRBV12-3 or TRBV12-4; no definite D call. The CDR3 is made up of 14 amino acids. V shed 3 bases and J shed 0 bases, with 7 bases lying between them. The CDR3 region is CASSFLQSTDTQYF. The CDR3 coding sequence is TGTGCCAGCAGTTTTCTACAGAGCACAGATACGCAGTATTTT.

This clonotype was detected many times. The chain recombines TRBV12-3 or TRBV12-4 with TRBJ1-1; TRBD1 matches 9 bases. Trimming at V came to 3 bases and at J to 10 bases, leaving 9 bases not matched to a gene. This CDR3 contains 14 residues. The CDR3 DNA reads TGTGCCAGCAGTTTCCGGGACAGGGCTTTTCTAGCTTTCTTT. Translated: CASSFRDRAFLAFF.